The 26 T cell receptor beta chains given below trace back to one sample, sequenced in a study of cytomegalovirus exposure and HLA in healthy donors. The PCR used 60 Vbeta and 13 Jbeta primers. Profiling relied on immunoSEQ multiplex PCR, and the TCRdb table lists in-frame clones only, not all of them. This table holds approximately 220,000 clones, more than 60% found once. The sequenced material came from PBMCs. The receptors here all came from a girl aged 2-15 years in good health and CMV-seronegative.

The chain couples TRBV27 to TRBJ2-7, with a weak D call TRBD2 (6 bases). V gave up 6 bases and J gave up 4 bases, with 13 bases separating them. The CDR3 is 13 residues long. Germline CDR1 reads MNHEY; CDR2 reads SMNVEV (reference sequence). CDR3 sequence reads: CASSHARGYEQYF. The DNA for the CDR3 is TGTGCCAGCAGCCATGCCCGGGGGTACGAGCAGTACTTC.

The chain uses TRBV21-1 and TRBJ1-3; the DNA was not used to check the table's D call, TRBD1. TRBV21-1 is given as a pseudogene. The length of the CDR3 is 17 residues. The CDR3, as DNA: TGTGCCAGCAGCGCCCGGGACAGGGGTACGGGTGGAAACACCATATATTTT. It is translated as CASSARDRGTGGNTIYF.

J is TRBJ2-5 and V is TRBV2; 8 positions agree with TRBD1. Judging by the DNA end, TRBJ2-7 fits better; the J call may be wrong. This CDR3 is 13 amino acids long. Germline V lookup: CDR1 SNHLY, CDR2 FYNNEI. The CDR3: CASRGQDSYEQYF. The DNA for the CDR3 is TGTGCCAGCAGGGGACAGGACTCCTACGAGCAGTACTTC.

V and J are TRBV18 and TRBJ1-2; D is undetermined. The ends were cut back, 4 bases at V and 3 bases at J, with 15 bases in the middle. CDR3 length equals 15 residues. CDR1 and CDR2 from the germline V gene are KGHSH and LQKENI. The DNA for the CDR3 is TGTGCCAGCTCACTGGGAGAAGGACGCTACTATGGCTACACCTTC. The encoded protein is CASSLGEGRYYGYTF.

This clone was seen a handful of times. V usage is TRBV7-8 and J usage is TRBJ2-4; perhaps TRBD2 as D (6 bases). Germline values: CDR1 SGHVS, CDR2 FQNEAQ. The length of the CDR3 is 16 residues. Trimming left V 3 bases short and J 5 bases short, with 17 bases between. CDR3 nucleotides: TGTGCCAGCAGCTTCTTGAAGGGACTGGGCGAAAACATTCAGTACTTC. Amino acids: CASSFLKGLGENIQYF.

As DNA, the CDR3 is TGTGCCAGCAGGTACCAACCTGCCGGTCGAGGGTTCTACGAGCAGTACTTC. Translating gives CASRYQPAGRGFYEQYF. This chain connects TRBV7-2 to TRBJ2-7; possible D gene TRBD2, 5 bases. This CDR3 is built from 17 residues. In germline, CDR1 is SGHTA, CDR2 FQGNSA. The V end lost 6 bases, the J end lost 3 bases, and 24 bases lay between the germline ends.

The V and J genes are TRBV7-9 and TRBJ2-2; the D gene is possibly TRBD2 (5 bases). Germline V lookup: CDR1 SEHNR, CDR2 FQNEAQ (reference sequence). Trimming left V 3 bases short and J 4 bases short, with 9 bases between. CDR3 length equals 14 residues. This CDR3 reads CASSFQLGTGELFF. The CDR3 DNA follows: TGTGCCAGCAGCTTTCAACTAGGCACCGGGGAGCTGTTTTTT. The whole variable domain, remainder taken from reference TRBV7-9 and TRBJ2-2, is DTGVSQNPRHKITKRGQNVTFRCDPISEHNRLYWYRQTLGQGPEFLTYFQNEAQLEKSRLLSDRFSAERPKGSFSTLEIQRTEQGDSAMYLCASSFQLGTGELFFGEGSRLTVL.

The CDR3 here is CASKANRVLNYGYTF. CDR3 coding DNA: TGTGCCAGCAAGGCCAACAGGGTCCTTAACTATGGCTACACCTTC. This sequence joins TRBV27 and TRBJ1-2, with D possibly matching TRBD1 (6 bases). The CDR3 is 15 amino acids. Germline CDR1 reads MNHEY; CDR2 reads SMNVEV (reference sequence). V gave up 7 bases and J gave up 1 base, with 16 bases separating them.

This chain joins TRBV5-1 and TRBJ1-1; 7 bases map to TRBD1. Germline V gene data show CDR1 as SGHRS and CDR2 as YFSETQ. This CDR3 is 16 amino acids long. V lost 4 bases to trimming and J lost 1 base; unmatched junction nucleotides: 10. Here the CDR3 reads CASSGRRQGWNTEAFF. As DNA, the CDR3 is TGCGCCAGCAGCGGGAGACGACAGGGATGGAACACTGAAGCTTTCTTT.

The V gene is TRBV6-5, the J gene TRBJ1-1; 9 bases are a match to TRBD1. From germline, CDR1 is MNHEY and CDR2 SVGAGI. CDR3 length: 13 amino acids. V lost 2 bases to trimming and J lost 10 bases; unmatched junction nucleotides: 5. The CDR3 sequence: CASSYMGQGTAFF. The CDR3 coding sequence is TGTGCCAGCAGTTACATGGGACAGGGAACAGCTTTCTTT.

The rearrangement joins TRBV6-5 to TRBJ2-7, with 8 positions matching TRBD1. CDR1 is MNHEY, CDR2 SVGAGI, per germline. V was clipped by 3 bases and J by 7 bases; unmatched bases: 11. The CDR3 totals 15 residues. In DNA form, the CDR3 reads TGTGCCAGCAGTTATGTCAGTTCAGGGGGCGGAGAGCAGTACTTC. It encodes CASSYVSSGGGEQYF.

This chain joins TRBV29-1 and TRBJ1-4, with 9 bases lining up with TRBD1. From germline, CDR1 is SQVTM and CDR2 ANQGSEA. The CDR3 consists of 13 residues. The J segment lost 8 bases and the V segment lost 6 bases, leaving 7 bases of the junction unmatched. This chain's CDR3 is CSVMGQGPEKLFF. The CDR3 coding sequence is TGCAGCGTCATGGGACAGGGACCCGAAAAACTGTTTTTT.

The CDR3 nucleotides read TGTGCCAGCAGTTACTTTTCCCAGCGGGCCACTGAAGCTTTCTTT. Translation: CASSYFSQRATEAFF. The chain employs TRBV6-5 and TRBJ1-1; D gene ambiguous. Trimming shortened V by 1 base and J by 4 bases, and 13 bases separated the two germline ends. Germline V gene sequence: CDR1 MNHEY, CDR2 SVGAGI. The CDR3 loop spans 15 amino acids.

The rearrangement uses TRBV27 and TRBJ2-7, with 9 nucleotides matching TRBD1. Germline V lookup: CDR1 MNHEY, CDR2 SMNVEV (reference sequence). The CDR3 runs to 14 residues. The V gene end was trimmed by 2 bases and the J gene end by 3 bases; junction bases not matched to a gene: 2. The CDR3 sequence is CASSLRTGVYEQYF. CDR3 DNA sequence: TGTGCCAGCAGTTTAAGGACAGGGGTCTACGAGCAGTACTTC.

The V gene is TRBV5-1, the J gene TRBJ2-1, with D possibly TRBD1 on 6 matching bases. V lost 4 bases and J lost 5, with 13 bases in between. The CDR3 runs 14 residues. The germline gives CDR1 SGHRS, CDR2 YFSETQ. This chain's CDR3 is CASSPGTLNNEQFF. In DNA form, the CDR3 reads TGCGCCAGCAGCCCGGGGACACTCAACAATGAGCAGTTCTTC.

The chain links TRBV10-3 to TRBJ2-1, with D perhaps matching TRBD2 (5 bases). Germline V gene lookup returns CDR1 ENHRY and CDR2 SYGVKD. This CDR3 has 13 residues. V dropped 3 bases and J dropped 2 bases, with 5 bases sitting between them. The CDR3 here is CAISDGAYNEQFF. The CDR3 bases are TGTGCCATCAGTGACGGGGCCTACAATGAGCAGTTCTTC.

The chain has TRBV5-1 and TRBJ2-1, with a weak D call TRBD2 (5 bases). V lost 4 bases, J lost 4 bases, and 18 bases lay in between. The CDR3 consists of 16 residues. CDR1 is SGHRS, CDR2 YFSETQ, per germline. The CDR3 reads CASSHGVAKWYNEQFF. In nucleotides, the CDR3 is TGCGCCAGCAGCCACGGGGTAGCGAAGTGGTACAATGAGCAGTTCTTC.

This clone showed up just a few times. In DNA, the CDR3 is TGTGCCAGCATTCTCTTGCGGGGCCTGAACACTGAAGCTTTCTTT. Amino acids: CASILLRGLNTEAFF. This chain links TRBV7-9 with TRBJ1-1; D is possibly TRBD1 (5 bases). CDR3 length: 15 amino acids. V was clipped by 7 bases and J by 0 bases, with 15 bases between them. Germline-derived CDR1 and CDR2 are SEHNR and FQNEAQ (reference sequence).

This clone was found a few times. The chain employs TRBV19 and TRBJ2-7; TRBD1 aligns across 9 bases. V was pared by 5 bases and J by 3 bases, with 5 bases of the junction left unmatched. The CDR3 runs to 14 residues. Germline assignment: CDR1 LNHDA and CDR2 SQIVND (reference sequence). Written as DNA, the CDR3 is TGTGCCAGTAGTGCGGGACAGGGCGGCTACGAGCAGTACTTC. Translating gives CASSAGQGGYEQYF.

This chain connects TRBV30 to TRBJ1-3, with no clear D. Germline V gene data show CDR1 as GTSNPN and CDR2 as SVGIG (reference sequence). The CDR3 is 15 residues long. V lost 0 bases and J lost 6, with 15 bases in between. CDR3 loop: CAWSVGGPTANTIYF. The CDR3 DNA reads TGTGCCTGGAGTGTTGGAGGCCCCACGGCAAACACCATATATTTT.

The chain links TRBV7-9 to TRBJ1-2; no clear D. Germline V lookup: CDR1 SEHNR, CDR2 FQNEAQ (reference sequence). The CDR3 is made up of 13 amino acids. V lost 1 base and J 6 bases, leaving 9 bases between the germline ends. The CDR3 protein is CASSLVDGNGYTF. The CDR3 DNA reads TGTGCCAGCAGCTTAGTAGACGGGAATGGCTACACCTTC.

CDR3 in amino acids: CSAVRAGVRDTQYF. For the CDR3, the DNA is TGCAGCGCCGTCCGAGCGGGAGTGAGAGATACGCAGTATTTT. The J gene is TRBJ2-3, the V gene TRBV29-1; TRBD2 agrees at 8 bases. V dropped 7 bases and J dropped 5; count of bases not matched to a gene: 11. The CDR3 is 14 amino acids. The germline V gene encodes CDR1 SQVTM and CDR2 ANQGSEA.

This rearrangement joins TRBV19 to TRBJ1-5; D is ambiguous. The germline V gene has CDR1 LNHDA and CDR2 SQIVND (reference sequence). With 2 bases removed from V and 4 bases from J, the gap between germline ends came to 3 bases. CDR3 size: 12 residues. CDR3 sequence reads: CASSIPNQPQHF. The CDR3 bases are TGTGCCAGTAGTATACCGAATCAGCCCCAGCATTTT.

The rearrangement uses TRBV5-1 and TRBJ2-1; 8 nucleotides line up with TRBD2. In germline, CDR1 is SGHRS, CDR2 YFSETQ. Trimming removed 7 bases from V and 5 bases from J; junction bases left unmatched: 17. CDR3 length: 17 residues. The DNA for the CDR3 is TGCGCCAGCGGAGGCCTTAATAGCCGGGGGGGCAACAATGAGCAGTTCTTC. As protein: CASGGLNSRGGNNEQFF.

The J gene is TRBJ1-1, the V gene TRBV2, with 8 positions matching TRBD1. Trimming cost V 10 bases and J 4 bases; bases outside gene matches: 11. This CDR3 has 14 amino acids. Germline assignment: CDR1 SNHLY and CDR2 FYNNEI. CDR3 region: CANKDREGPTEAFF. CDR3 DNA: TGTGCCAACAAGGACAGGGAGGGGCCCACTGAAGCTTTCTTT.

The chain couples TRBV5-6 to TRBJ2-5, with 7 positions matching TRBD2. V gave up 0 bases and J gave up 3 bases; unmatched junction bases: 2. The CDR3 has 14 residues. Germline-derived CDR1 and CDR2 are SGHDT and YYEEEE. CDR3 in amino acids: CASSLALAEETQYF. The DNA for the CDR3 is TGTGCCAGCAGCTTGGCGCTAGCGGAAGAGACCCAGTACTTC.